The clone carrying this T cell receptor beta chain has ten or more counts. Its target is unknown. Genomic DNA served as template for TCR beta VDJ and CDR3 profiling. TCRdb re-called the reads with MiXCR, one entry per CDR3 protein. The table records approximately 470,000 distinct CDR3 sequences, around 30% of them present only once. This CDR3 is built from 14 residues. Trimming pared 1 base from V and 1 base from J, leaving 9 bases between. The germline V gene has CDR1 SGDLS and CDR2 YYNGEE. This sample was taken from a study of CD8+CD57+ T cells in acquired aplastic anemia. Study details: On average, sorted CD4+ and CD8+ cells gave 3.2 ug of DNA. The study, taken as a whole, reports: The number of CD8+ CDR3 sequences shared by patients and controls was twenty-nine.

Patients chosen for sequencing had CD8+CD57+ cells that had expanded, as shown by flow cytometry. Every patient was diagnosed with severe acquired aplastic anemia. At the time of blood sampling, patients had not yet received any therapy. The chain is built from TRBV9 and TRBJ2-7; D is unclear. Sequenced input: sorted CD4+, CD8+, or CD8+CD57+ T cells (not recorded which) from PBMCs. The clonotype originates from a human donor with aplastic anemia. This chain's CDR3 is CASSVSYLSYEQYF. The CDR3 DNA is TGTGCCAGCAGCGTATCTTATCTATCCTACGAGCAGTACTTC.